This T cell receptor beta chain was recorded in a study of T cell changes during pregnancy in multiple sclerosis. The data were produced by immunoSEQ multiplex PCR, yet TCRdb's version contains in-frame clones alone and is incomplete. This sample has about 100,000 clones, with around 93% found just once. J lost 0 bases, V lost 5 bases, and 3 bases had no gene match. The germline CDR1 and CDR2 sequences are MGHRA and YSYEKL. The CDR3 sequence is 16 residues long. The sequence derives from a female donor with multiple sclerosis, enrolled in a pregnancy study. The specimen comprised peripheral blood, sampled before pregnancy. The chain has TRBV4-1 and TRBJ2-1; the match to TRBD2 covers 11 bases. CDR3 coding DNA: TGCGCCAGCAGCAAAACTAGCGGGAGCTCCTACAATGAGCAGTTCTTC. Protein sequence: CASSKTSGSSYNEQFF.